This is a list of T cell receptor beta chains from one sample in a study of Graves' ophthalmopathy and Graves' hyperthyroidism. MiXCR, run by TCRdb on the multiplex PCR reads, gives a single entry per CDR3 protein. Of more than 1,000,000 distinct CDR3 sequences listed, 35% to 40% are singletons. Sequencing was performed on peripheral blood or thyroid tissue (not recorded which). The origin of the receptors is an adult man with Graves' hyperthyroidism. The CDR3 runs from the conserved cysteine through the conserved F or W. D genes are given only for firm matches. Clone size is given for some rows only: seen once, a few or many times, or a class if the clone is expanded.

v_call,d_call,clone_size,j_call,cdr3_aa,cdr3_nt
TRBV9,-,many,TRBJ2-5,CASSREKETQYF,TGTGCCAGCAGCCGCGAAAAAGAGACCCAGTACTTC
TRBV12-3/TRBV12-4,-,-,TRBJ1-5,CASSQMTGNQPQHF,TGTGCCAGCAGTCAAATGACAGGCAATCAGCCCCAGCATTTT
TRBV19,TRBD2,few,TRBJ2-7,CASKTSGSSYEQYF,TGTGCCAGTAAGACTAGCGGGAGCTCCTACGAGCAGTACTTC
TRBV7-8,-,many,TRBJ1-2,CASSPSFGANYGYTF,TGTGCCAGCAGCCCCTCTTTTGGAGCTAACTATGGCTACACCTTC
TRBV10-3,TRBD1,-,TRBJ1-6,CAISTKGQGDPTLHF,TGTGCCATCAGTACAAAGGGACAGGGAGACCCAACCCTCCACTTT
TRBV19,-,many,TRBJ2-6,CASRLRGTVSGANVLTF,TGTGCCAGTAGACTCCGAGGTACAGTCTCTGGGGCCAACGTCCTGACTTTC
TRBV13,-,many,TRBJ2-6,CASSRGLTGANVLTF,TGTGCCAGCAGCCGAGGACTCACTGGGGCCAACGTCCTGACTTTC
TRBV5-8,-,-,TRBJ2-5,CASSLVGVTGETQYF,TGTGCCAGCAGCTTGGTAGGGGTCACCGGGGAGACCCAGTACTTC
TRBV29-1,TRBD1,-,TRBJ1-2,CSLGLQGISFRMDGYTF,TGCAGCTTAGGTCTACAGGGGATCAGTTTCAGGATGGATGGCTACACCTTC
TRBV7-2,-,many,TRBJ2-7,CASSFAYEQYF,TGTGCCAGCAGCTTTGCCTACGAGCAGTACTTC
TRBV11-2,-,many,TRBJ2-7,CASSLGSRGTYEQYF,TGTGCCAGCAGCTTAGGGAGCCGAGGGACCTACGAGCAGTACTTC
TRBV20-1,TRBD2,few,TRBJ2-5,CSARGLAGGTSLETQYF,TGCAGTGCTAGGGGACTAGCGGGGGGAACGAGTCTGGAGACCCAGTACTTC
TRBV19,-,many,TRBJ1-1,CATLDAGVAFF,TGTGCCACCCTGGACGCCGGCGTAGCTTTCTTT
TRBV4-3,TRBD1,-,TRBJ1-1,CASSQIRQGIEAFF,TGCGCCAGCAGCCAAATCCGACAGGGGATTGAAGCTTTCTTT
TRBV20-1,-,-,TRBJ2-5,CSAEDSFRETQYF,TGCAGTGCAGAGGACAGCTTCCGAGAGACCCAGTACTTC
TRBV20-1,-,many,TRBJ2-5,CSASPSETQYF,TGCAGTGCTAGCCCTTCAGAGACCCAGTACTTC
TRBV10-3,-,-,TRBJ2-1,CAISTGLPYNEQFF,TGTGCCATCAGTACGGGACTGCCGTACAATGAGCAGTTCTTC
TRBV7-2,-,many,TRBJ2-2,CASSLVLGGELFF,TGTGCCAGCAGCTTGGTCCTAGGTGGGGAGCTGTTTTTT
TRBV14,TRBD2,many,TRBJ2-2,CASSQDKSGIAGELFF,TGTGCCAGCAGCCAAGACAAGAGCGGGATTGCCGGGGAGCTGTTTTTT
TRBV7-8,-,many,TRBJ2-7,CASSPQGGDYEQYF,TGTGCCAGCAGCCCACAGGGAGGAGACTACGAGCAGTACTTC
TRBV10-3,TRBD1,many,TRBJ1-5,CAISEGQGYNQPQHF,TGTGCCATCAGTGAGGGACAGGGCTACAATCAGCCCCAGCATTTT
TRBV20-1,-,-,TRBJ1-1,CSASRQGRAEAFF,TGCAGTGCTAGTAGGCAGGGTCGGGCTGAAGCTTTCTTT
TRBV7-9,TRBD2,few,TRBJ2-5,CASSGGSGRETQYF,TGTGCCAGCAGCGGCGGGAGTGGTAGAGAGACCCAGTACTTC
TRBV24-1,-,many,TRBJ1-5,CATSGRAAQPQHF,TGTGCCACCAGTGGAAGGGCTGCTCAGCCCCAGCATTTT
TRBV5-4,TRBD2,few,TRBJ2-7,CASSLGAGGPSEQYF,TGTGCCAGCAGCTTGGGAGCGGGAGGGCCGTCAGAGCAGTACTTC
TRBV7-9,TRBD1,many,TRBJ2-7,CASSLADRTSYEQYF,TGTGCCAGCAGCTTAGCGGACAGGACCTCCTACGAGCAGTACTTC